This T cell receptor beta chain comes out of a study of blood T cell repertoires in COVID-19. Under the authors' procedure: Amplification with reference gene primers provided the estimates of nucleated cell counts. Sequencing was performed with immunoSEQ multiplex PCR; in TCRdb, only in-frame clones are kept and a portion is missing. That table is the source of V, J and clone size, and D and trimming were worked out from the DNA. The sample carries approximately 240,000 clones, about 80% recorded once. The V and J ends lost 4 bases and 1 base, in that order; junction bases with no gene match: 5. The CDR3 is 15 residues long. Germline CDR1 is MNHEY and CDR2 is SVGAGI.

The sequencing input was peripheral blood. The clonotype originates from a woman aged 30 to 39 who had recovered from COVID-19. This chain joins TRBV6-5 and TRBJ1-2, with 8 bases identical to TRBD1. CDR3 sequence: CASSSTTGVNYGYTF. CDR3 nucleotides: TGTGCCAGCAGTTCAACGACAGGGGTTAACTATGGCTACACCTTC.